This is a list of T cell receptor beta chains from one sample in a study of cytomegalovirus exposure and HLA in healthy donors. TCRdb's table, derived via immunoSEQ multiplex PCR, lists solely in-frame clones and lacks some. This sample has about 160,000 clones, with approximately 84% found just once. Sequenced input: PBMCs. These receptors all come from a man aged 18 to 30 in good health and CMV-seropositive. CDR3s include the opening cysteine and the closing phenylalanine or tryptophan. A D gene is named only where the DNA matches it firmly. Expanded clones get a size class; other rows say once, few or many, or leave the size out.

v_gene	j_gene	abundance	d_gene	CDR3nt	CDR3aa
TRBV15	TRBJ2-2	.	.	TGTGCCACCAGCAGAGAAGGGGGCACCGGGGAGCTGTTTTTT	CATSREGGTGELFF
TRBV6-5	TRBJ1-2	.	.	TGTGCCAGCAGTTTTAAAAACTATGGCTACACCTTC	CASSFKNYGYTF
TRBV30	TRBJ2-1	.	.	TGTGCCTGGAGTCGAGGGTTTAAGGATGAGCAGTTCTTC	CAWSRGFKDEQFF
TRBV14	TRBJ2-4	.	.	TGTGCCAGCAGCCAAGGTTATCCGTCAGGAAGTCAAGCCAAAAACATTCAGTACTTC	CASSQGYPSGSQAKNIQYF
TRBV27	TRBJ1-2	.	.	TGTGCCAGCAGTTTATCAGCGGGGGTTTATGGCTACACCTTC	CASSLSAGVYGYTF
TRBV7-2	TRBJ1-3	once	TRBD1	TGTGCCAGCAGCCGACAGGGGACTGAAAACACCATATATTTT	CASSRQGTENTIYF
TRBV5-5	TRBJ1-6	.	.	TGTGCCAGCAGCTTGGCGGCAGGGAATTCACCCCTCCATTTT	CASSLAAGNSPLHF
TRBV6-5	TRBJ1-6	few	.	TGTGCCAGCAGTTACTTCCGCGAGGGCATGGATTCACCCCTCCACTTT	CASSYFREGMDSPLHF
TRBV29-1	TRBJ1-3	.	TRBD1	TGCAGCGTTGACTGGCCCCAGGGGACAGGGATCGGCTCTGGAAACACCATATATTTT	CSVDWPQGTGIGSGNTIYF
TRBV14	TRBJ1-1	.	.	TGTGCCAGCAGCCAAGATGGATCGGGGATGAACACTGAAGCTTTCTTT	CASSQDGSGMNTEAFF
TRBV4-1	TRBJ2-6	.	.	TGCGCCAGCAGCCTCCGAGCCCTCCTCATACCTGCTTTCTCTGGGGCCAACGGCCTGACTTTC	CASSLRALLIPAFSGANGLTF
TRBV9	TRBJ1-6	.	TRBD1	TGTGCCAGCAGTACAGGGGCCCTATATAATTCACCCCTCCACTTT	CASSTGALYNSPLHF
TRBV19	TRBJ1-5	few	.	TGTGCCAGTAGTATAGATAAAATACGTGGGGCCCCGAGTCGGCCCCAGCATTTT	CASSIDKIRGAPSRPQHF
TRBV30	TRBJ2-3	.	TRBD1	TGTGCCTGGAGTGTCCCTGGGACAGGGCTTCTAGATACGCAGTATTTT	CAWSVPGTGLLDTQYF
TRBV7-3	TRBJ2-1	.	TRBD2	TGTGCCAGCAGCTTAAACAGCGGGGGGGCCAGCAATGAGCAGTTCTTC	CASSLNSGGASNEQFF
TRBV7-2	TRBJ2-5	.	TRBD2	TGTGCCAGCAGCTTCTTTAGCGGGGGAGAAGAGACCCAGTACTTC	CASSFFSGGEETQYF
TRBV13	TRBJ2-2	.	.	TGTGCCAGCCAGAGGGCGGAGCCTTACTCTCGAAGTAGCACCGGGGAGCTGTTTTTT	CASQRAEPYSRSSTGELFF
TRBV7-2	TRBJ2-6	few	TRBD2	TGTGCCAGCAACCCTAGCGGGGGGGCTTTCGGGGCCAACGTCCTGACTTTC	CASNPSGGAFGANVLTF
TRBV7-3	TRBJ2-5	.	TRBD2	TGTGCCAGCAGCGAGACTAGCGGGGGCCTAGGAGAGACCCAGTACTTC	CASSETSGGLGETQYF
TRBV2	TRBJ2-4	once	TRBD2	TGTGCCAGCAGCCGGGGGACTAGCCAAAAAAACAGTCAGTACTTC	CASSRGTSQKNSQYF
TRBV7-8	TRBJ1-5	.	TRBD1	TGTGCCAGTACGGGACAGTTTAATCAGCCCCAGCATTTT	CASTGQFNQPQHF
TRBV29-1	TRBJ1-1	.	.	TGCAGCGTTGGCGACACTGAAGCTTTCTTT	CSVGDTEAFF
TRBV6-6	TRBJ2-2	.	.	TGTGCCAGCAAGGTCCCCCCGGGAGACACCGGGGAGCTGTTTTTT	CASKVPPGDTGELFF
TRBV19	TRBJ1-1	.	TRBD1	TGTGCCACTTACAGGGGCAGGAACACTGAAGCTTTCTTT	CATYRGRNTEAFF
TRBV6-5	TRBJ1-2	.	.	TGTGCCAGCAGTTCAATAGGAGCCGGGGACACCTTC	CASSSIGAGDTF
TRBV7-8	TRBJ1-1	.	TRBD1	TGTGCCAGCAGCTTAGGAGGGGGCTCGGGTACTGAAGCTTTCTTT	CASSLGGGSGTEAFF
TRBV6-5	TRBJ1-3	.	.	TGTGCCAGCAGCCGAGACAGCTCTGGAAACACCATATATTTT	CASSRDSSGNTIYF
TRBV9	TRBJ2-1	.	TRBD1	TGTGCCAGCACCAGAACAGGGGGCCCCTACAATGAGCAGTTCTTC	CASTRTGGPYNEQFF
TRBV6-4	TRBJ2-1	.	TRBD1	TGTGCCAGCGGGGAGAGGACAGGGGGCAATGAGCAGTTCTTC	CASGERTGGNEQFF
TRBV29-1	TRBJ2-5	.	.	TGCAGCGTCGTGACTAGTTTTGAGACCCAGTACTTC	CSVVTSFETQYF
TRBV18	TRBJ1-1	.	.	TGTGCCAGCTCACCGGTGACAGGCCCCGGGGTCACTGAAGCTTTCTTT	CASSPVTGPGVTEAFF
TRBV4-1	TRBJ1-1	.	.	TGCGCCAGCAGCCAAGGACCGGACAGGAACACTGAAGCTTTCTTT	CASSQGPDRNTEAFF
TRBV9	TRBJ2-3	.	.	TGTGCCAGCAGCGCTTCCTCTCGTACAGATACGCAGTATTTT	CASSASSRTDTQYF
TRBV20-1	TRBJ1-1	.	.	TGCAGTGCTAGGACAGGTGAAGCTTTCTTT	CSARTGEAFF
TRBV18	TRBJ1-5	.	.	TGTGCCAGCTCACCGGGTAGGGGTTGGTATCAGCCCCAGCATTTT	CASSPGRGWYQPQHF
TRBV19	TRBJ2-6	.	TRBD1	TGTGCCAGTAGTTTCTTACAGGGGGAAGCGGCTCTTGGGGCCAACGTCCTGACTTTC	CASSFLQGEAALGANVLTF
TRBV5-1	TRBJ2-7	.	.	TGCGCCAGCAGCTTGGATTATGGCAGATTATACGAGCAGTACTTC	CASSLDYGRLYEQYF
TRBV27	TRBJ2-7	once	.	TGTGCCAGCAGGGCCAGATACGAGCAGTACTTC	CASRARYEQYF
TRBV29-1	TRBJ1-3	.	.	TGCAGCGTTGTAGGCACAGGGTCTGGAAACACCATATATTTT	CSVVGTGSGNTIYF
TRBV25-1	TRBJ2-5	few	TRBD1	TGTGCCAGCAGTGACCTTACAGGGGCAGAGACCCAGTACTTC	CASSDLTGAETQYF
TRBV4-1	TRBJ2-3	.	TRBD1	TGCGCCAGCAGCCCCAAAGGGACAGGTACAGATACGCAGTATTTT	CASSPKGTGTDTQYF
TRBV27	TRBJ1-1	.	.	TGTGCCAGCAGTTTACAGGGTCACGGAAGGACTGAAGCTTTCTTT	CASSLQGHGRTEAFF
TRBV11-3	TRBJ2-7	.	.	TGTGCCAGCAGGTACAGGACAGTTGATAACTACGAGCAGTACTTC	CASRYRTVDNYEQYF
TRBV21-1	TRBJ1-6	.	.	TGTGCCAGTGAGTCCGGGAATTCACCCCTCCACTTT	CASESGNSPLHF
TRBV4-3	TRBJ1-5	few	TRBD1	TGCGCCAGCAGCCCGGCCATCTACCTGGACAGGTCCAATCAGCCCCAGCATTTT	CASSPAIYLDRSNQPQHF
TRBV15	TRBJ1-5	.	.	TGTGCCACCAGCAGGCCCCTTAAGGGGCGCGGTCAGCCCCAGCATTTT	CATSRPLKGRGQPQHF
TRBV4-2	TRBJ2-7	few	.	TGTGCCAGCAGCCAAGATCTAACCCCCAACGAGCAGTACTTC	CASSQDLTPNEQYF
TRBV5-1	TRBJ2-3	.	TRBD2	TGCGCCAGCAGCCTGGGTAGCGGGGGAACCCCGGGAACGCAGTATTTT	CASSLGSGGTPGTQYF
TRBV7-9	TRBJ2-3	.	TRBD2	TGTGCCAGCAACCTACTAGCGGGGGGCTCAGATACGCAGTATTTT	CASNLLAGGSDTQYF
TRBV6-1	TRBJ1-2	.	TRBD1	TGTGCCAGCACCCCGGGAACAGGGGGGTATGGCTACACCTTC	CASTPGTGGYGYTF
TRBV7-9	TRBJ1-2	.	TRBD1	TGTGCCAGCAGCTTTGGGACTCGACAGGGATTTGGCTACACCTTC	CASSFGTRQGFGYTF
TRBV18	TRBJ2-5	.	TRBD1	TGTGCCAGCTCACCACGGACAGGGAGCCAAGAGACCCAGTACTTC	CASSPRTGSQETQYF
TRBV7-2	TRBJ1-1	.	.	TGTGCCAGCAGCTTGTTACAGGGCTCCACTGAAGCTTTCTTT	CASSLLQGSTEAFF
TRBV6-1	TRBJ2-1	.	TRBD2	TGTGCCAGCAGCCTCAGCGGGGGGGCCATGAATGAGCAGTTCTTC	CASSLSGGAMNEQFF
TRBV12-5	TRBJ2-6	.	.	TGTGCTAGTGGTTTCAGCTCTGGGGCCAACGTCCTGACTTTC	CASGFSSGANVLTF
TRBV5-1	TRBJ2-7	.	TRBD1	TGCGCCAGCAGCTTGAGGACAGGGGAATTGGTCGAGCAGTACTTC	CASSLRTGELVEQYF